This entry describes one T cell receptor (beta chain). Its antigen is not identified. The junction does not match germline at one end; this may be a read error. TCRdb fed the 5' RACE reads into MiXCR, producing one record per CDR3 protein. Here the sample spans some 46,000 distinct CDR3 sequences, roughly 4.1% being singletons. These data originate in a study of neurological immune-mediated disorders. General study points: The phylogenetic placement of 18 of 34 multiple sclerosis patients' repertoires in one related-CDR3 cluster constitutes a possible signature.

CDR1 and CDR2 from the germline V gene are MNHNY and SVGAGI (reference sequence). The CDR3 loop spans 14 amino acids. The chain is built from TRBV6-6 and TRBJ1-5; D is unclear. Sample: PBMCs. The TCR sequence derives from a woman in her sixties with multiple sclerosis. In DNA form, the CDR3 reads TGTGCCAGCCACACGGCCATTAGCAATCATCCCCAGCATTTT. Translation: CASHTAISNHPQHF.